This T cell receptor beta chain was profiled in a study of OX40 agonist ivuxolimab in advanced cancers. General observations from the study: Dose levels from 0.1 to 3.0 mg/kg saw CD4+ and CD8+ blood T cells expand clonally by week 6.

Sequencing used immunoSEQ multiplex PCR; TCRdb keeps in-frame clones, though not all of them. The table includes about 36,000 clones, 74% detected once. As to this clone: Its specificity is not known.

Excluded were patients having autoimmune disease history or systemic immunosuppression. CDR3 size: 13 residues. Germline loops: CDR1 MNHNY, CDR2 SVGAGI (reference sequence). Trimming left V 11 bases short and J 5 bases short, with 18 bases between. The source material was CD4+ or CD8+ T cells sorted from blood, sampled in a trial of the OX40 agonist ivuxolimab. The chain couples TRBV6-6 to TRBJ1-1; a possible D gene is TRBD1 (6 bases). This TCR came from an adult with an advanced solid tumor such as melanoma, head and neck, liver or kidney cancer. CDR3 sequence reads: CAGGHGGKTEAFF. CDR3 in DNA: TGTGCCGGGGGACATGGGGGAAAGACTGAAGCTTTCTTT.